The source of this T cell receptor beta chain is a study of blood T cell repertoires in COVID-19 (TCRdb year 2020). Broadly, across the study: Samples covering the acute and convalescent phases of COVID-19 were provided by collaborators in the United States, Italy and Spain. The material from the prospective study consisted of cDNA or gDNA derived from T cells, B-cell-depleted T cells, or PBMCs. Deeply sampled blood TCRbeta repertoires from subjects exposed to, actively infected with, or recovered from COVID-19 were included in the dataset. A freely available public database, intended as a resource for researchers studying the immune response to SARS-CoV-2, is where the repertoires were released. The samples were drawn from two sources: the first 160 participants of the ongoing ImmuneRACE study, and fewer than 1,500 subjects contributed by 6 global collaborators. Nearly every sample came with metadata listing a de-identified subject ID, COVID-19 status, age in years and sex. Where available, HLA class I and class II types were obtained from metadata supplied by the sample provider rather than from assay-based typing. Paper-wide results and their limitations: How much clinical and demographic metadata was included differed by source and by participant, and the metadata was provided uncurated.

From a lookup of the germline V gene, CDR1 and CDR2 are SGHTA and FQGNSA. V is cut by 5 bases and J by 0 bases, and the space between the germline ends is 14 bases. From cysteine to phenylalanine, the CDR3 is 15 amino acids long. Just the 45-base CDR3 DNA is kept, in frame starting at base 1. One collaborating source in Seattle enrolled patients while the patients were actively infected and followed the patients over time throughout the course of disease. The collaborating institutions used their own protocols to collect whole blood in K2EDTA tubes. For TCRbeta analysis, collaborator samples were shipped as frozen whole blood, as isolated PBMCs, or as DNA extracted from either sample type. The immunoSEQ Assay, a bias-controlled multiplex PCR, was used to amplify TCRbeta CDR3 regions from genomic DNA. Regarding the original processing steps: The number of nucleated cells in each sample was estimated from the amplification of reference gene primers within the assay. To quantify the absolute abundance of each unique TCRbeta CDR3 rearrangement, sequence reads were collapsed and filtered. Productive Simpson clonality was computed per sample as the square root of Simpson's diversity index over productive rearrangements. TCRdb retrieved this table from immuneACCESS and kept in-frame rearrangements only. Not all clones are present; in checked studies, unresolved V genes account for under half, and no reason is known for the remainder. The DNA was the basis for D and trimming; V, J and clone size are from that table. A total of about 46,000 clones appear in this sample, approximately 85% of them only once. The leading ten clones occupy less than 35% of the sample.

With regard to this clone: This receptor's antigen is unknown. No per-base quality is available; no much larger clone lies one base away.

The chain uses TRBV7-2 and TRBJ2-7, with TRBD1 as a weak D call on 6 bases. The clonotype originates from an elderly woman with COVID-19, enrolled during active disease. The sample taken for sequencing was peripheral blood. This receptor carries the CDR3 CASSLQGRSSYEQYF. The nucleotide sequence reads as follows: TGTGCCAGCAGCCTACAGGGTAGGAGCTCCTACGAGCAGTACTTC.